The entry below describes one TCR beta chain. The antigen is unknown. Reverse transcribing all isolated RNA meant expressed TCRB transcripts were sequenced. The assay was immunoSEQ multiplex PCR, and TCRdb's table has in-frame clones only and misses some. The sample yields about 700,000 clones, roughly 12% seen once. The data originate from a study of beta chain features in type 1 diabetes. The study, taken as a whole, reports: Junctions at VDJ sites from type 1 diabetes patients had fewer insertions and more deletions. The study left unresolved whether HLA type influences TCRB rearrangement. People with Type 1 diabetes carried modestly yet significantly shorter TCRB CDR3s in all four CD4+ subsets.

Germline values: CDR1 SGHRS, CDR2 YFSETQ. The CDR3 loop spans 17 amino acids. V shed 3 bases and J shed 3 bases, with 22 bases lying between them. One heparinised blood draw averaging approximately 100 mL was given by each donor. Naive, central memory, regulatory and stem cell-like memory cells within the CD4+ compartment were sorted using CD45RO/CCR7/CD25/CD127/CD95/CD27. The chain has TRBV5-1 and TRBJ2-7; D possibly matches TRBD1 or TRBD2 (5 bases each). The sample was naive CD4+ T cells from blood. This TCR came from a man between 18 and 35 years old with type 1 diabetes. CDR3 loop: CASSSRSGTRDNYEQYF. CDR3 sequence (DNA): TGCGCCAGCAGCTCACGCTCCGGGACCCGAGATAACTACGAGCAGTACTTC.